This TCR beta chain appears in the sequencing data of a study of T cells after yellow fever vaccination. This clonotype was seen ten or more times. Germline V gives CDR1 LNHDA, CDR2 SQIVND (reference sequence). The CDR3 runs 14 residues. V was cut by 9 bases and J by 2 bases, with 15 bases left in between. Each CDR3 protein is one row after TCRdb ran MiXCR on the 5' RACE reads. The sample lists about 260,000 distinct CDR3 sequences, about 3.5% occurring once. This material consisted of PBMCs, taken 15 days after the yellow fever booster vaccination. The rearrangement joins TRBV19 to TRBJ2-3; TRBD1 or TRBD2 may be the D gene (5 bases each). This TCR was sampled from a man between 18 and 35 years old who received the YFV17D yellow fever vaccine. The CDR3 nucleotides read TGTGCCAGCACTCCGGGACGACTCACAGATACGCAGTATTTT. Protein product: CASTPGRLTDTQYF. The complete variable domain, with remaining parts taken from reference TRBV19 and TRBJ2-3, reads DGGITQSPKYLFRKEGQNVTLSCEQNLNHDAMYWYRQDPGQGLRLIYYSQIVNDFQKGDIAEGYSVSREKKESFPLTVTSAQKNPTAFYLCASTPGRLTDTQYFGPGTRLTVL.